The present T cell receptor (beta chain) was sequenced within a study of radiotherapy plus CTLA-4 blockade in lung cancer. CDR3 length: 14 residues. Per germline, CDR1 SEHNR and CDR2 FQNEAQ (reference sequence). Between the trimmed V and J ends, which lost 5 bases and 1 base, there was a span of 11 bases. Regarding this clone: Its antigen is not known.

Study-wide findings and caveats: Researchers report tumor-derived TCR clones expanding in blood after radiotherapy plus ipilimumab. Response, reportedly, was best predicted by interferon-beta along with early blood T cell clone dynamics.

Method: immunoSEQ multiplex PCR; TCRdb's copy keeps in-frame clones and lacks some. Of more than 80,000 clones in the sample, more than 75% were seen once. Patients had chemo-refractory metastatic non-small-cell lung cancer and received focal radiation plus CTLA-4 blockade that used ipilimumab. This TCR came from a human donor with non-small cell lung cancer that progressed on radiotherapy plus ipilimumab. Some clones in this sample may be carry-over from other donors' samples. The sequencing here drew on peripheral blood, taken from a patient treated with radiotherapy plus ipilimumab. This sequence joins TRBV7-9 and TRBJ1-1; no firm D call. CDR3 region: CASSDPLGNTEAFF. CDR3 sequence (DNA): TGTGCCAGCAGCGACCCCCTCGGGAACACTGAAGCTTTCTTT. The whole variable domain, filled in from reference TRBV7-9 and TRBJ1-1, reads DTGVSQNPRHKITKRGQNVTFRCDPISEHNRLYWYRQTLGQGPEFLTYFQNEAQLEKSRLLSDRFSAERPKGSFSTLEIQRTEQGDSAMYLCASSDPLGNTEAFFGQGTRLTVV.